Listed below are T cell receptor beta chains from one sample, sequenced in a study of CD8 T cells in Susac syndrome. MiXCR was run by TCRdb on the immunoSEQ multiplex PCR reads, yielding one entry per CDR3 protein. The sample yields approximately 230,000 distinct CDR3 sequences, over 85% seen once. Sample: CD4+ T cells from PBMCs. The receptor source for this set is a human donor with multiple sclerosis. Each CDR3 is given with its conserved first and last residue. Fields, in order: D gene, J gene, CDR3 length, clone size, V gene, CDR3 DNA, CDR3 protein. A D gene is named only where the DNA matches it firmly. Clone size is stated in some rows and not others, as once, few, many or a class when expanded.

d_call: TRBD1; j_call: TRBJ1-2; cdr3_length: 15; clone_size: .; v_call: TRBV6-2/TRBV6-3; cdr3_nt: TGTGCCAGCAGTTACTCGTCGACAGGGGAATATGGCTACACCTTC; cdr3_aa: CASSYSSTGEYGYTF
d_call: .; j_call: TRBJ2-2; cdr3_length: 15; clone_size: .; v_call: TRBV10-3; cdr3_nt: TGTGCCATCAGTGTGTTAGGTGGGAGCGCCGGGGAGCTGTTTTTT; cdr3_aa: CAISVLGGSAGELFF
d_call: .; j_call: TRBJ2-7; cdr3_length: 14; clone_size: .; v_call: TRBV6-1; cdr3_nt: TGTGCCAGCAGTTCCGGGGACACCTCCTACGAGCAGTACTTC; cdr3_aa: CASSSGDTSYEQYF
d_call: TRBD2; j_call: TRBJ2-5; cdr3_length: 16; clone_size: once; v_call: TRBV29-1; cdr3_nt: TGCAGCGCCCCCGCCCCACCTAGCGGGAGCAGGGAGACCCAGTACTTC; cdr3_aa: CSAPAPPSGSRETQYF
d_call: TRBD1; j_call: TRBJ2-1; cdr3_length: 15; clone_size: .; v_call: TRBV5-6; cdr3_nt: TGTGCCAGCAGCTTTAGGGACAGGGGACCACCGGGGCAGTTCTTC; cdr3_aa: CASSFRDRGPPGQFF
d_call: .; j_call: TRBJ2-2; cdr3_length: 15; clone_size: .; v_call: TRBV3-1; cdr3_nt: TGTGCCAGCAGCCAAGGACTAGTGGACACCGGGGAGCTGTTTTTT; cdr3_aa: CASSQGLVDTGELFF
d_call: .; j_call: TRBJ2-3; cdr3_length: 14; clone_size: .; v_call: TRBV5-4; cdr3_nt: TGTGCCAGCAGCTTGGGACTCCACACAGATACGCAGTATTTT; cdr3_aa: CASSLGLHTDTQYF
d_call: .; j_call: TRBJ1-6; cdr3_length: 15; clone_size: .; v_call: TRBV14; cdr3_nt: TGTGCCAGCAGCCCCCCGGGCTCCTATAATTCACCCCTCCACTTT; cdr3_aa: CASSPPGSYNSPLHF
d_call: .; j_call: TRBJ2-4; cdr3_length: 16; clone_size: .; v_call: TRBV20-1; cdr3_nt: TGCAGTGCTAGGGCCCCCTTGGTGACGGCCAAAAACATTCAGTACTTC; cdr3_aa: CSARAPLVTAKNIQYF
d_call: .; j_call: TRBJ2-3; cdr3_length: 15; clone_size: .; v_call: TRBV7-8; cdr3_nt: TGTGCCAGCAGCGCCCACCGACTACCCACAGATACGCAGTATTTT; cdr3_aa: CASSAHRLPTDTQYF
d_call: .; j_call: TRBJ2-6; cdr3_length: 17; clone_size: once; v_call: TRBV27; cdr3_nt: TGTGCCAGCAGTCCGAACCCGTTGGGGGCGGGGGCCAACGTCCTGACTTTC; cdr3_aa: CASSPNPLGAGANVLTF
d_call: TRBD2; j_call: TRBJ2-5; cdr3_length: 19; clone_size: .; v_call: TRBV3-1; cdr3_nt: TGTGCCAGCAGCTCAAGTACGGGACGGAGGCTAGCGGGATTCGAGACCCAGTACTTC; cdr3_aa: CASSSSTGRRLAGFETQYF
d_call: .; j_call: TRBJ2-4; cdr3_length: 14; clone_size: .; v_call: TRBV3-1; cdr3_nt: TGTGCCAGCAGCTCCTGGCGGTCCAAAAACATTCAGTACTTC; cdr3_aa: CASSSWRSKNIQYF
d_call: .; j_call: TRBJ1-2; cdr3_length: 17; clone_size: once; v_call: TRBV2; cdr3_nt: TGTGCCAGCAGTGAAATTGGTTTCGGGGCGGATCACGGTGGCTACACCTTC; cdr3_aa: CASSEIGFGADHGGYTF
d_call: TRBD2; j_call: TRBJ2-1; cdr3_length: 15; clone_size: once; v_call: TRBV19; cdr3_nt: TGTGCCAGTAGTACCAGACTAGCGGGGTACAATGAGCAGTTCTTC; cdr3_aa: CASSTRLAGYNEQFF
d_call: TRBD1; j_call: TRBJ2-4; cdr3_length: 17; clone_size: .; v_call: TRBV3-1; cdr3_nt: TGTGCCAGCAGCCAAGCTGACAGGGTTTTAGTCAAAAACATTCAGTACTTC; cdr3_aa: CASSQADRVLVKNIQYF
d_call: .; j_call: TRBJ2-5; cdr3_length: 15; clone_size: once; v_call: TRBV30; cdr3_nt: TGTGCCTGGAACAACGGACTTCCGTACCAAGAGACCCAGTACTTC; cdr3_aa: CAWNNGLPYQETQYF
d_call: TRBD1; j_call: TRBJ2-7; cdr3_length: 14; clone_size: .; v_call: TRBV20-1; cdr3_nt: TGCAGTGCGGCCTCGGGACAGGGGTTATACGAGCAGTACTTC; cdr3_aa: CSAASGQGLYEQYF
d_call: .; j_call: TRBJ1-5; cdr3_length: 14; clone_size: .; v_call: TRBV27; cdr3_nt: TGTGCCAGCAGTTATGGAGGGGCGGGGCAGCCCCAGCATTTT; cdr3_aa: CASSYGGAGQPQHF
d_call: .; j_call: TRBJ2-6; cdr3_length: 15; clone_size: .; v_call: TRBV6-4; cdr3_nt: TGTGCCAGCAGACCGCAGGCGACTGGGGCCAACGTCCTGACTTTC; cdr3_aa: CASRPQATGANVLTF
d_call: .; j_call: TRBJ2-7; cdr3_length: 14; clone_size: .; v_call: TRBV25-1; cdr3_nt: TGTGCCAGCAGTACCCACGGGGCCTCCTACGAGCAGTACTTC; cdr3_aa: CASSTHGASYEQYF
d_call: .; j_call: TRBJ2-1; cdr3_length: 14; clone_size: .; v_call: TRBV2; cdr3_nt: TGTGCCAGCAGGTGGGGGGGGCTTTACAATGAGCAGTTCTTC; cdr3_aa: CASRWGGLYNEQFF
d_call: TRBD2; j_call: TRBJ2-1; cdr3_length: 15; clone_size: .; v_call: TRBV6-1; cdr3_nt: TGTGCCAGCAGTGACCTAGCGGGGGATCTCAATGAGCAGTTCTTC; cdr3_aa: CASSDLAGDLNEQFF
d_call: TRBD1; j_call: TRBJ1-2; cdr3_length: 12; clone_size: .; v_call: TRBV6-5; cdr3_nt: TGTTCAACCAGGACAGGACGCTATGGCTACACCTTC; cdr3_aa: CSTRTGRYGYTF
d_call: .; j_call: TRBJ2-1; cdr3_length: 18; clone_size: .; v_call: TRBV7-8; cdr3_nt: TGTGCCAGCAGCTTAGTTGGGTGGAGTGGCACTCCAAACAATGAGCAGTTCTTC; cdr3_aa: CASSLVGWSGTPNNEQFF
d_call: .; j_call: TRBJ2-2; cdr3_length: 15; clone_size: .; v_call: TRBV3-1; cdr3_nt: TGTGCCAGCAACCAGAGACGGGGAAACACCGGGGAGCTGTTTTTT; cdr3_aa: CASNQRRGNTGELFF
d_call: TRBD2; j_call: TRBJ2-5; cdr3_length: 15; clone_size: .; v_call: TRBV15; cdr3_nt: TGTGCCACCCGGAAAGGGCTAGCGGGAGTAGAGACCCAGTACTTC; cdr3_aa: CATRKGLAGVETQYF
d_call: TRBD2; j_call: TRBJ2-1; cdr3_length: 15; clone_size: .; v_call: TRBV11-2; cdr3_nt: TGTGCCAGCAGCTTTAGACTAGCCGGAGCCCATGAGCAGTTCTTC; cdr3_aa: CASSFRLAGAHEQFF
d_call: TRBD1; j_call: TRBJ1-5; cdr3_length: 14; clone_size: once; v_call: TRBV29-1; cdr3_nt: TGCAGCGTTGGGACAGGGGGCAATAATCAGCCCCAGCATTTT; cdr3_aa: CSVGTGGNNQPQHF
d_call: .; j_call: TRBJ2-1; cdr3_length: 15; clone_size: .; v_call: TRBV11-2; cdr3_nt: TGTGCCAGCAGCCGTGGAGTCCACTCCTACAATGAGCAGTTCTTC; cdr3_aa: CASSRGVHSYNEQFF
d_call: TRBD1; j_call: TRBJ2-5; cdr3_length: 15; clone_size: .; v_call: TRBV12-3/TRBV12-4; cdr3_nt: TGTGCCAGCAGTTTGCCAGGGGGCTCGAAAGAGACCCAGTACTTC; cdr3_aa: CASSLPGGSKETQYF
d_call: .; j_call: TRBJ2-5; cdr3_length: 15; clone_size: .; v_call: TRBV5-1; cdr3_nt: TGCGCCAGCAGCTTGGCCTGGGGGTCCCAAGAGACCCAGTACTTC; cdr3_aa: CASSLAWGSQETQYF
d_call: .; j_call: TRBJ2-5; cdr3_length: 15; clone_size: once; v_call: TRBV16; cdr3_nt: TGTGCCAGCAGCCAACCCAGGACAGTAGAAGAGACCCAGTACTTC; cdr3_aa: CASSQPRTVEETQYF
d_call: .; j_call: TRBJ1-3; cdr3_length: 15; clone_size: .; v_call: TRBV9; cdr3_nt: TGTGCCAGCAGCGTACAGGGGAACTCTGGAAACACCATATATTTT; cdr3_aa: CASSVQGNSGNTIYF
d_call: TRBD2; j_call: TRBJ2-5; cdr3_length: 14; clone_size: once; v_call: TRBV4-2; cdr3_nt: TGTGCCAGCAGCCAAGGCGGGGGGCAAGAGACCCAGTACTTC; cdr3_aa: CASSQGGGQETQYF
d_call: .; j_call: TRBJ1-2; cdr3_length: 13; clone_size: .; v_call: TRBV27; cdr3_nt: TGTGCCAGCAGAAAACCAGGGGACGGGGGCTACACCTTC; cdr3_aa: CASRKPGDGGYTF
d_call: TRBD1; j_call: TRBJ1-2; cdr3_length: 15; clone_size: once; v_call: TRBV6-1; cdr3_nt: TGTGCCATCACCGCCGGGACAGGGGTCAACTATGGCTACACCTTC; cdr3_aa: CAITAGTGVNYGYTF
d_call: .; j_call: TRBJ1-2; cdr3_length: 14; clone_size: .; v_call: TRBV20-1; cdr3_nt: TGCAGTGCTAGAGACTACTCCGGGCCCTATGGCTACACCTTC; cdr3_aa: CSARDYSGPYGYTF
d_call: .; j_call: TRBJ2-7; cdr3_length: 13; clone_size: .; v_call: TRBV29-1; cdr3_nt: TGCAGCGTTGACGGGCGAGGGGGCTACGAGCAGTACTTC; cdr3_aa: CSVDGRGGYEQYF
d_call: TRBD1; j_call: TRBJ1-2; cdr3_length: 13; clone_size: .; v_call: TRBV7-7; cdr3_nt: TGTGCCAGCAGACGTGACAGGGGGCATGACTACACCTTC; cdr3_aa: CASRRDRGHDYTF
d_call: TRBD1; j_call: TRBJ1-2; cdr3_length: 14; clone_size: .; v_call: TRBV20-1; cdr3_nt: TGCAGTGCTAGTATGGGACAGGGGAACTATGGCTACACCTTC; cdr3_aa: CSASMGQGNYGYTF
d_call: .; j_call: TRBJ2-5; cdr3_length: 13; clone_size: .; v_call: TRBV19; cdr3_nt: TGTGCCAGTAGTATGTGGGGACAAGAGACCCAGTACTTC; cdr3_aa: CASSMWGQETQYF
d_call: .; j_call: TRBJ1-1; cdr3_length: 16; clone_size: .; v_call: TRBV5-1; cdr3_nt: TGCGCCAGCAGCTTCCGCCATGACAGCCAAAACACTGAAGCTTTCTTT; cdr3_aa: CASSFRHDSQNTEAFF
d_call: .; j_call: TRBJ1-1; cdr3_length: 14; clone_size: .; v_call: TRBV19; cdr3_nt: TGTGCCAGTGTAAGAGGGAGGGACAACACTGAAGCTTTCTTT; cdr3_aa: CASVRGRDNTEAFF
d_call: .; j_call: TRBJ2-1; cdr3_length: 15; clone_size: .; v_call: TRBV19; cdr3_nt: TGTGCCAGTAGTATAGGAGGACCTCCATACAATGAGCAGTTCTTC; cdr3_aa: CASSIGGPPYNEQFF
d_call: TRBD2; j_call: TRBJ2-1; cdr3_length: 17; clone_size: .; v_call: TRBV3-1; cdr3_nt: TGTGCCAGCAGCCCCGGACTAGCGGGAGGGCCGAGGAATGAGCAGTTCTTC; cdr3_aa: CASSPGLAGGPRNEQFF
d_call: .; j_call: TRBJ2-3; cdr3_length: 13; clone_size: .; v_call: TRBV7-3; cdr3_nt: TGTGCCAGCAGTAGGAATCCCACAGATACGCAGTATTTT; cdr3_aa: CASSRNPTDTQYF
d_call: TRBD1; j_call: TRBJ1-1; cdr3_length: 13; clone_size: .; v_call: TRBV18; cdr3_nt: TGTGCCAGCTCACCATTCAGGGGGCTCGAGGTTTTCTTT; cdr3_aa: CASSPFRGLEVFF